Presented here are 9 T cell receptor beta chains from one specimen sequenced in a study of cytomegalovirus exposure and HLA in healthy donors. The PCR was carried out with 60 Vbeta primers and 13 Jbeta primers. Some clones are missing from TCRdb's copy, which holds only in-frame ones; the method was immunoSEQ multiplex PCR. The sample holds hundreds of thousands of clones, approximately 70% seen once. Sequenced input: PBMCs. The receptors originated from a woman in her twenties or thirties in good health and CMV-seronegative.

This sequence joins TRBV2 and TRBJ1-3, with 9 bases fitting TRBD1. Germline CDR1 reads SNHLY; CDR2 reads FYNNEI. The CDR3 is 15 amino acids. After removal of 7 bases from V and 0 bases from J, the junction contained 4 bases not matched to a gene. This chain's CDR3 is CASIGDRDSGNTIYF. CDR3 bases: TGTGCCAGCATAGGGGACAGGGACTCTGGAAACACCATATATTTT.

The genes are TRBV7-9 and TRBJ2-6; D unresolved. With 1 base removed from V and 3 bases from J, the gap between germline ends came to 16 bases. Germline CDR1 SEHNR, CDR2 FQNEAQ (reference sequence). CDR3 size: 18 residues. The CDR3 DNA sequence: TGTGCCAGCAGCTTAGGCCGCAGCGCCTATGGTGGGGCCAACGTCCTGACTTTC. Its protein is CASSLGRSAYGGANVLTF. The full variable domain, with the rest looked up from reference TRBV7-9 and TRBJ2-6, is DTGVSQNPRHKITKRGQNVTFRCDPISEHNRLYWYRQTLGQGPEFLTYFQNEAQLEKSRLLSDRFSAERPKGSFSTLEIQRTEQGDSAMYLCASSLGRSAYGGANVLTFGAGSRLTVL.

This clone was detected only a few times. CDR3 loop: CASSPTGGWNTEAFF. CDR3 sequence (DNA): TGCGCCAGCAGCCCCACAGGGGGCTGGAACACTGAAGCTTTCTTT. The V gene is TRBV5-1, the J gene TRBJ1-1; 9 bases agree with TRBD1. The V segment lost 4 bases and the J segment 1 base; nucleotides outside the gene matches: 5. Germline lookup yields CDR1 SGHRS and CDR2 YFSETQ. The CDR3 covers 15 residues.

CDR3: CAWSTTGEETQYF. The DNA for the CDR3 is TGTGCCTGGAGTACTACGGGTGAAGAGACCCAGTACTTC. The chain couples TRBV30 to TRBJ2-5; D unclear. Looked up from germline, CDR1 is GTSNPN and CDR2 is SVGIG (reference sequence). The V end was cut by 2 bases, the J end by 3 bases, with 10 bases between. This CDR3 is 13 amino acids long.

This sequence joins TRBV7-9 and TRBJ1-1; tentative D call: TRBD1 (5 bases). The V end was cut by 4 bases, the J end by 1 base, with 19 bases between. Germline CDR1 is SEHNR and CDR2 is FQNEAQ (reference sequence). This CDR3 is 17 amino acids long. This CDR3 is CASSSRGGAGTNTEAFF. CDR3 nucleotide sequence: TGTGCCAGCAGCTCCCGGGGAGGGGCAGGGACGAACACTGAAGCTTTCTTT.

The table lists this clone with a count of one. The chain couples TRBV19 to TRBJ2-5, with D perhaps TRBD2 (6 bases). The germline V and J ends were trimmed by 4 bases and 1 base, with 13 bases remaining between them. The V gene's germline CDR1 is LNHDA and CDR2 SQIVND (reference sequence). The CDR3 sequence is 15 residues long. The CDR3 loop reads CASSTWTKAQETQYF. In DNA, the CDR3 is TGTGCCAGTAGTACCTGGACTAAGGCCCAAGAGACCCAGTACTTC.

This clone occurred once. The CDR3 nucleotides are TGCGCCAGCAGCTTGGCGGCGGGGGGGCCCCCAGATACGCAGTATTTT. Translated, it gives CASSLAAGGPPDTQYF. V usage is TRBV5-1 and J usage is TRBJ2-3, with TRBD2 matching 9 bases. J lost 4 bases, V lost 0 bases, and 6 bases had no gene match. Per germline, CDR1 SGHRS and CDR2 YFSETQ. CDR3 size: 16 residues.

On this clone itself: One end of the junction fails to match germline, which may point to a read error. The chain's CDR3 is CASSQGGNSLAYGYTF. The CDR3 DNA follows: TGTGCCAGCAGCCAAGGAGGTAACAGTCTAGCTTATGGCTACACCTTC. The chain combines TRBV4-1 with TRBJ1-2, with D uncertain. Germline V gene sequence: CDR1 MGHRA, CDR2 YSYEKL. This CDR3 has 16 amino acids.

The CDR3 spells CASSSGQTMNTEAFF. The DNA for the CDR3 is TGTGCCAGCAGTTCCGGACAGACCATGAACACTGAAGCTTTCTTT. The J gene is TRBJ1-1, the V gene TRBV27; possible D gene TRBD1, 6 bases. Trimming removed 4 bases from V and 0 bases from J, with 12 bases in between. CDR3 size: 15 residues. Germline CDR1 is MNHEY and CDR2 is SMNVEV (reference sequence).